The 32 T cell receptor beta chains below were found in one sample sequenced in a study of T-cell reconstitution after alpha-beta-depleted transplantation in children. Preparation of the TCRbeta library was carried out with unique molecular identifiers. TCRdb re-derived calls from the PCR reads in MiXCR, one entry per CDR3 protein. Counted here are about 400,000 distinct CDR3 sequences, around 15% occurring once; the ten biggest clones make up roughly 29%. The sample in question was PBMCs, mostly from graft donor cells, obtained 360 days after TCRalphabeta/CD19-depleted stem cell transplant. Receptors originate from a boy in the first two years of life who had a stem cell transplant for Wiskott-Aldrich syndrome, so the T cells may come from the graft donor.

CDR3 nucleotides: TGTGCCAGCAGCTTGAGGGGGGAGAGAGAGACCCAGTACTTC. This encodes CASSLRGERETQYF. The chain is built from TRBV5-5 and TRBJ2-5, with D perhaps matching TRBD1 or TRBD2 (6 bases each). Germline lookup yields CDR1 SGHKS and CDR2 YYEKEE (reference sequence). Trimming cost V 1 base and J 4 bases, with 11 bases left between them. CDR3 size: 14 residues. Together with reference TRBV5-5 and TRBJ2-5, the CDR3 gives the full variable domain: DAGVTQSPTHLIKTRGQQVTLRCSPISGHKSVSWYQQVLGQGPQFIFQYYEKEERGRGNFPDRFSARQFPNYSSELNVNALLLGDSALYLCASSLRGERETQYFGPGTRLLVL.

Concerning this clonotype: A read error may account for a junction end that differs from germline. The V call is TRBV12-3 or TRBV12-4, the J call TRBJ2-3; the D gene is possibly TRBD2 (7 bases). The CDR3 has 12 residues. CDR3 protein: CASSLRGGRSLF. CDR3 in DNA: TGTGCCAGCAGTTTAAGGGGGGGCAGGTCCCTTTTT.

This chain joins TRBV5-1 and TRBJ2-7, with a weak D call TRBD2 (6 bases). The CDR3 loop spans 15 amino acids. CDR1 and CDR2 (germline): SGHRS, YFSETQ. V was pared by 3 bases and J by 2 bases, with 15 bases between. CDR3 region: CASSSSGREPYEQYF. The DNA of the CDR3 is TGCGCCAGCAGCTCCTCAGGGCGGGAACCCTACGAGCAGTACTTC.

This clonotype has more than one count but fewer than ten. The chain recombines TRBV25-1 with TRBJ2-1; TRBD2 aligns across 8 bases. This CDR3 contains 17 residues. Per germline, CDR1 MGHDK and CDR2 SYGVNS. The V segment lost 4 bases and the J segment 0 bases; nucleotides outside the gene matches: 8. The CDR3 DNA reads as TGTGCCAGCAGTGGTATACCGGGACTAGGCTCCTACAATGAGCAGTTCTTC. This translates into CASSGIPGLGSYNEQFF.

The chain joins TRBV5-5 to TRBJ2-7; 13 positions match TRBD2. The CDR3 is 17 residues long. Germline V gene data show CDR1 as SGHKS and CDR2 as YYEKEE (reference sequence). The V and J ends lost 3 bases and 0 bases, in that order; junction bases with no gene match: 6. CDR3 protein: CASSWGTSGKISYEQYF. The CDR3 DNA follows: TGTGCCAGCAGCTGGGGGACTAGCGGGAAAATCTCCTACGAGCAGTACTTC.

This clonotype occurred a few times. The chain recombines TRBV7-2 with TRBJ1-6, with unresolved D. This CDR3 region has 15 residues. Germline V gene lookup returns CDR1 SGHTA and CDR2 FQGNSA. V dropped 5 bases and J dropped 7 bases, with 15 bases sitting between them. CDR3 sequence (DNA): TGTGCCAGCAGCCCGACGACATGGGGAAATTCACCCCTCCACTTT. This sequence encodes CASSPTTWGNSPLHF.

The rearrangement links TRBV6-2 or TRBV6-3 to TRBJ2-5; 10 nucleotides align to TRBD2. The ends lost 0 bases at V and 5 bases at J; junction bases unmatched: 3. This CDR3 comprises 15 residues. The V gene's germline CDR1 is MNHEY and CDR2 SVGEGT. The DNA of the CDR3 is TGTGCCAGCAGTTACTCAGCGGGGGGGCGGGAGACCCAGTACTTC. Encoded protein: CASSYSAGGRETQYF.

CDR3 region: CASSQDGEGGKQYF. The CDR3 region has the DNA TGCGCCAGCAGCCAAGATGGGGAGGGGGGGAAGCAGTACTTC. The chain couples TRBV4-3 to TRBJ2-7, with a tentative D call TRBD2 (7 bases). The V end lost 0 bases, the J end lost 8 bases, and 14 bases lay between the germline ends. Germline CDR1 and CDR2: LGHNA and YSLEER. This CDR3 comprises 14 residues.

This clonotype was picked up a small number of times. The genes are TRBV3-1 and TRBJ1-2, with unresolved D. The CDR3 covers 14 residues. Trimming took off 1 base at V and 8 bases at J, with 14 bases between the two ends. Germline V gene data show CDR1 as LGHDT and CDR2 as YNNKEL (reference sequence). In DNA, the CDR3 is TGTGCCAGCAGCCAAGGGAAAGGGAGGAGAGGCTACACCTTC. Its translation is CASSQGKGRRGYTF.

The chain has TRBV5-6 and TRBJ1-5; D is unclear. The CDR3 consists of 14 residues. Germline CDR1 reads SGHDT; CDR2 reads YYEEEE. Trimming cost V 5 bases and J 7 bases, with 16 bases left between them. This CDR3 is CASRSGRAGQPQHF. The CDR3 nucleotides are TGTGCCAGCAGATCGGGCCGGGCCGGACAGCCCCAGCATTTT.

In this sample, this clonotype turned up a few times. The chain is built from TRBV12-3 or TRBV12-4 and TRBJ2-7, with 12 bases that match TRBD1. The CDR3 runs 17 residues. The V gene end was trimmed by 5 bases and the J gene end by 7 bases; junction bases not matched to a gene: 15. The CDR3 bases are TGTGCCAGCAGTCTCGGGACAGGGGGCAACGGGCGTCGGGAGCAGTACTTC. Encoded protein: CASSLGTGGNGRREQYF.

This clonotype has more than one count but fewer than ten. The V call is TRBV2, the J call TRBJ2-7; D unresolved. This CDR3 is 11 amino acids long. Trimming removed 6 bases at V and 3 bases at J, with 6 bases between. Germline V gives CDR1 SNHLY, CDR2 FYNNEI. CDR3 amino acids: CASRRVYEQYF. The CDR3 DNA reads as TGTGCCAGCAGACGGGTCTACGAGCAGTACTTC.

This clonotype was seen repeatedly, ten times or more. The V call is TRBV12-3 or TRBV12-4, the J call TRBJ2-2; D is ambiguous. V was shortened by 3 bases and J by 0 bases, with 5 bases between the two germline ends. This CDR3 is built from 14 residues. DNA for the CDR3: TGTGCCAGCAGTTTGGGGTCGAACACCGGGGAGCTGTTTTTT. This codes for CASSLGSNTGELFF.

The chain links TRBV20-1 to TRBJ2-1; the D gene is possibly TRBD2 (5 bases). This CDR3 has 15 residues. V gave up 2 bases and J gave up 9 bases, with 20 bases separating them. In germline, CDR1 is DFQATT, CDR2 SNEGSKA (reference sequence). As DNA, the CDR3 is TGCAGTGCTAGATCGGATGGACCGGGGATCGGTGAGCAGTTCTTC. As protein: CSARSDGPGIGEQFF.

This clonotype has only a few counts. The chain carries TRBV29-1 and TRBJ2-3; 7 nucleotides match TRBD1. The J segment lost 4 bases and the V segment lost 5 bases, leaving 0 bases of the junction unmatched. This CDR3 comprises 11 residues. The germline V gene has CDR1 SQVTM and CDR2 ANQGSEA. The CDR3, as DNA: TGCAGCGTTCAGGGGGCAGATACGCAGTATTTT. Amino acid sequence: CSVQGADTQYF.

The chain combines TRBV29-1 with TRBJ2-7; TRBD1 matches 8 bases. Looked up from germline, CDR1 is SQVTM and CDR2 is ANQGSEA. The V gene end was trimmed by 3 bases and the J gene end by 5 bases; junction bases not matched to a gene: 9. The CDR3 runs to 14 residues. CDR3 protein: CSVEATGVAHEQYF. CDR3 in DNA: TGCAGCGTTGAGGCGACAGGGGTCGCCCACGAGCAGTACTTC.

This clonotype was seen at least ten times. J is TRBJ2-1 and V is TRBV7-9; the D is unclear. With 5 bases removed from V and 6 bases from J, the gap between germline ends came to 14 bases. CDR1 is SEHNR and CDR2 is FQNEAQ in the germline V gene (reference sequence). This CDR3 contains 14 residues. The DNA for the CDR3 is TGTGCCAGCAGCCAAGACGGGTTTTTCAATGAGCAGTTCTTC. Encoded protein: CASSQDGFFNEQFF.

This sequence joins TRBV12-3 or TRBV12-4 and TRBJ2-1, with D perhaps TRBD1 (6 bases). V lost 3 bases, J lost 9 bases, and 18 bases lay in between. CDR3 length: 15 residues. The CDR3 DNA follows: TGTGCCAGCAGTTTTAATACTAGGGGGACAATTGAGCAGTTCTTC. Translation: CASSFNTRGTIEQFF.

This clonotype was counted many times. At one end, the junction sequence differs from germline, possibly due to a read error. V gene TRBV2 combines with J gene TRBJ2-7; unclear D gene. Germline V gene sequence: CDR1 SNHLY, CDR2 FYNNEI. The CDR3 loop spans 12 amino acids. The chain's CDR3 is CASSAWLSHINF. The CDR3 DNA sequence: TGTGCCAGCAGTGCTTGGCTGTCCCATATTAACTTC.

This clonotype has more than one count but fewer than ten. V gene TRBV7-9 combines with J gene TRBJ1-1, with D tentatively TRBD1 (5 bases). The CDR3 is 13 residues long. The germline V gene has CDR1 SEHNR and CDR2 FQNEAQ (reference sequence). Deletions cut 7 bases from V and 5 bases from J, with 14 bases between. The CDR3 nucleotides read TGTGCCAGCACCGAAGGGGTGGGAACTGAAGCTTTCTTT. Protein sequence: CASTEGVGTEAFF.

This clonotype was counted ten times or more. DNA for the CDR3: TGTGCCAGCAGCTTACCCAGGCGTTCGGATCATGGCTACACCTTC. Translation gives CASSLPRRSDHGYTF. The chain recombines TRBV7-9 with TRBJ1-2; D is ambiguous. V was pared by 2 bases and J by 6 bases, with 16 bases between. The CDR3 is 15 amino acids. Germline values: CDR1 SEHNR, CDR2 FQNEAQ (reference sequence).

This clonotype was detected many times. The rearrangement links TRBV9 to TRBJ2-5; maybe TRBD2 (5 bases). CDR1 and CDR2 from the germline V gene are SGDLS and YYNGEE. V lost 0 bases and J 2 bases, leaving 8 bases between the germline ends. This CDR3 has 14 amino acids. The CDR3 bases are TGTGCCAGCAGCGTAGGCGGAGGACAAGAGACCCAGTACTTC. This encodes CASSVGGGQETQYF.

This clonotype was observed at least ten times. The chain has TRBV6-2 or TRBV6-3 and TRBJ2-5, with D uncertain. The V end lost 7 bases, the J end lost 5 bases, and 8 bases lay between the germline ends. CDR1 MNHEY and CDR2 SVGEGT come from the germline V gene. This CDR3 region has 11 residues. The CDR3 reads CASTLGETQYF. The CDR3 nucleotides are TGTGCCAGCACCCTAGGGGAGACCCAGTACTTC.

This clonotype occurred a few times. The chain joins TRBV3-1 to TRBJ2-2; D unresolved. The CDR3 totals 15 residues. Per the germline V gene, CDR1 is LGHDT and CDR2 is YNNKEL (reference sequence). Trimming took off 0 bases at V and 5 bases at J, with 10 bases between the two ends. In nucleotides, the CDR3 is TGTGCCAGCAGCCAAGATAGAAGAAGAACCGGGGAGCTGTTTTTT. Its translation: CASSQDRRRTGELFF. Using reference TRBV3-1 and TRBJ2-2 for the parts outside the CDR3, the full variable domain is DTAVSQTPKYLVTQMGNDKSIKCEQNLGHDTMYWYKQDSKKFLKIMFSYNNKELIINETVPNRFSPKSPDKAHLNLHINSLELGDSAVYFCASSQDRRRTGELFFGEGSRLTVL.

The CDR3 region has the DNA TGCGCCAGCAGCTTGAGTCTAGCCAAAAGCTCCTACGAGCAGTACTTC. Translation gives CASSLSLAKSSYEQYF. The J gene is TRBJ2-7, the V gene TRBV5-1, with D possibly being TRBD2 (5 bases). The CDR3 loop spans 16 amino acids. Trimming pared 1 base from V and 0 bases from J, leaving 14 bases between. Germline CDR1 is SGHRS and CDR2 is YFSETQ.

This clonotype was seen a handful of times. The V and J genes are TRBV5-6 and TRBJ2-5, with 11 bases fitting TRBD1. V lost 4 bases and J lost 5; bases outside the gene matches: 7. In germline, CDR1 is SGHDT, CDR2 YYEEEE. The CDR3 length is 15 residues. CDR3 bases: TGTGCCAGCAGCAAGGGACAGGGGGTTTGGGAGACCCAGTACTTC. Its translation: CASSKGQGVWETQYF.

CDR3 nucleotides: TGTGCCAGCAGTCCCCGGGGGTCGAGTGTCACTGAAGCTTTCTTT. Translation gives CASSPRGSSVTEAFF. J is TRBJ1-1 and V is TRBV12-3 or TRBV12-4; TRBD1 might be the D (5 bases). This CDR3 comprises 15 residues. Trimming removed 5 bases from V and 4 bases from J, with 17 bases in between.

This chain joins TRBV3-1 and TRBJ2-7; tentative D call: TRBD2 (6 bases). Germline V CDR1 and CDR2: LGHDT, YNNKEL (reference sequence). This CDR3 is built from 15 residues. V shed 3 bases and J shed 5 bases, with 17 bases lying between them. As DNA, the CDR3 is TGTGCCAGCAGCCACCGTAGGAGGAGGGCAGACGAGCAGTACTTC. It translates to CASSHRRRRADEQYF.

The chain is built from TRBV24-1 and TRBJ2-1, with a possible D match to TRBD1 (5 bases). CDR1 KGHDR and CDR2 SFDVKD come from the germline V gene. Trimming took off 4 bases at V and 7 bases at J, with 16 bases between the two ends. The CDR3 has 15 amino acids. The CDR3 DNA is TGTGCCACCAGTGACTTTCAGATACAGGTGAATGAGCAGTTCTTC. Its protein is CATSDFQIQVNEQFF.

The V and J genes are TRBV18 and TRBJ2-1; 7 nucleotides match TRBD2. Trimming cost V 1 base and J 8 bases; bases outside gene matches: 8. The germline gives CDR1 KGHSH, CDR2 LQKENI. This CDR3 is 15 amino acids long. The CDR3 DNA is TGTGCCAGCTCACCACTAACTGGACGGGGGGATGAGCAGTTCTTC. It codes for CASSPLTGRGDEQFF.

The genes are TRBV12-3 or TRBV12-4 and TRBJ2-2; 11 nucleotides line up with TRBD1. CDR3 length: 20 amino acids. The V and J ends lost 5 bases and 0 bases, in that order; junction bases with no gene match: 14. The CDR3 here is CASSPGWDRGFYSNTGELFF. Written as DNA, the CDR3 is TGTGCCAGCAGTCCGGGGTGGGACAGGGGGTTTTACTCGAACACCGGGGAGCTGTTTTTT.

This clonotype was seen a few times. The CDR3: CAISVNTPTEAFF. In DNA form, the CDR3 reads TGTGCCATCAGTGTAAACACCCCCACTGAAGCTTTCTTT. The rearrangement uses TRBV10-3 and TRBJ1-1; D is undetermined. Germline-derived CDR1 and CDR2 are ENHRY and SYGVKD. The CDR3 has 13 residues. Trimming shortened V by 4 bases and J by 4 bases, and 10 bases separated the two germline ends.